Listed below are T cell receptor beta chains from one sample, sequenced in a study of control samples from healthy donors and cancer patients. Profiling relied on immunoSEQ multiplex PCR, and the TCRdb table lists in-frame clones only, not all of them. The sample contains 80,000 or so clones, 90% to 95% of which appear only once. Sequencing input: blood. All receptors derive from a man aged 45-65 years in good health. Both conserved end residues are part of each CDR3. Fields, in order: CDR3 protein, CDR3 DNA, D gene, J gene, V gene, clone size. A D gene is named only where the DNA matches it firmly. Some rows mark clone size as missing; the rest say once, few, many or name a class of expanded clone.

CDR3aa: CASRGEGGEQFF
CDR3nt: TGTGCCAGCAGGGGAGAAGGGGGTGAGCAGTTCTTC
d_gene: NA
j_gene: TRBJ2-1
v_gene: TRBV2
abundance: few

CDR3aa: CASSFRNLGREKLFF
CDR3nt: TGTGCCAGCAGCTTCCGGAACCTAGGGCGGGAAAAACTGTTTTTT
d_gene: NA
j_gene: TRBJ1-4
v_gene: TRBV5-6
abundance: NA

CDR3aa: CASNPQQGFNEQFF
CDR3nt: TGTGCCAGCAACCCTCAACAGGGTTTCAATGAGCAGTTCTTC
d_gene: NA
j_gene: TRBJ2-1
v_gene: TRBV9
abundance: once

CDR3aa: CASSLPTTRRSGYTF
CDR3nt: TGTGCCAGCAGCTTGCCGACAACTCGGAGGAGTGGCTACACCTTC
d_gene: NA
j_gene: TRBJ1-2
v_gene: TRBV11-2
abundance: NA

CDR3aa: CASSYSSLAGTWTQYF
CDR3nt: TGTGCCAGCAGTTACTCGAGTTTGGCGGGGACTTGGACCCAGTACTTC
d_gene: NA
j_gene: TRBJ2-5
v_gene: TRBV6-6
abundance: few

CDR3aa: CASSRDSQETQYF
CDR3nt: TGTGCCAGCAGCAGGGACAGCCAAGAGACCCAGTACTTC
d_gene: TRBD1
j_gene: TRBJ2-5
v_gene: TRBV9
abundance: once

CDR3aa: CASSLGGGRTYEQYF
CDR3nt: TGCGCCAGCAGCTTGGGTGGGGGGAGGACCTACGAGCAGTACTTC
d_gene: NA
j_gene: TRBJ2-7
v_gene: TRBV5-1
abundance: NA

CDR3aa: CASSGGQAYEQYF
CDR3nt: TGCGCCAGCAGCGGTGGACAGGCCTACGAGCAGTACTTC
d_gene: TRBD1
j_gene: TRBJ2-7
v_gene: TRBV10-1
abundance: NA

CDR3aa: CASSPGLNTDTQYF
CDR3nt: TGTGCCAGCAGCCCTGGACTAAACACAGATACGCAGTATTTT
d_gene: NA
j_gene: TRBJ2-3
v_gene: TRBV7-9
abundance: once

CDR3aa: CASSWTGPGTEAFF
CDR3nt: TGCGCCAGCAGCTGGACAGGCCCGGGGACTGAAGCTTTCTTT
d_gene: TRBD1
j_gene: TRBJ1-1
v_gene: TRBV5-1
abundance: NA

CDR3aa: CASSLKETQYF
CDR3nt: TGCGCCAGCAGCTTGAAAGAGACCCAGTACTTC
d_gene: NA
j_gene: TRBJ2-5
v_gene: TRBV5-1
abundance: few

CDR3aa: CASSQDSANYGYTF
CDR3nt: TGTGCCAGCAGCCAAGATTCGGCGAACTATGGCTACACCTTC
d_gene: NA
j_gene: TRBJ1-2
v_gene: TRBV14
abundance: NA

CDR3aa: CASSQGLAGVWNTQYF
CDR3nt: TGCGCCAGCAGCCAGGGACTAGCGGGGGTTTGGAATACGCAGTATTTT
d_gene: TRBD2
j_gene: TRBJ2-3
v_gene: TRBV4-3
abundance: once

CDR3aa: CATAVSNTGELFF
CDR3nt: TGTGCCACCGCAGTTTCGAACACCGGGGAGCTGTTTTTT
d_gene: NA
j_gene: TRBJ2-2
v_gene: TRBV24-1
abundance: NA

CDR3aa: CASSLGTVEAFF
CDR3nt: TGTGCCAGCAGCCTCGGGACAGTCGAAGCTTTCTTT
d_gene: TRBD1
j_gene: TRBJ1-1
v_gene: TRBV3-1/TRBV3-2
abundance: few

CDR3aa: CASKGQRNTEAFF
CDR3nt: TGTGCCAGTAAGGGACAAAGAAACACTGAAGCTTTCTTT
d_gene: NA
j_gene: TRBJ1-1
v_gene: TRBV19
abundance: NA

CDR3aa: CASSLNGQTEAFF
CDR3nt: TGCGCCAGCAGCTTGAATGGACAAACTGAAGCTTTCTTT
d_gene: NA
j_gene: TRBJ1-1
v_gene: TRBV5-1
abundance: NA

CDR3aa: CSVDPGGANVLTF
CDR3nt: TGCAGCGTTGACCCCGGAGGGGCCAACGTCCTGACTTTC
d_gene: NA
j_gene: TRBJ2-6
v_gene: TRBV29-1
abundance: NA

CDR3aa: CAISPGDTQYF
CDR3nt: TGTGCCATCAGTCCCGGAGATACGCAGTATTTT
d_gene: NA
j_gene: TRBJ2-3
v_gene: TRBV10-3
abundance: NA

CDR3aa: CASSLSQDLHTIYF
CDR3nt: TGTGCCAGCAGTTTATCGCAGGATCTGCACACCATATATTTT
d_gene: NA
j_gene: TRBJ1-3
v_gene: TRBV27
abundance: NA

CDR3aa: CSVEALMNTEAFF
CDR3nt: TGCAGCGTTGAGGCCTTAATGAACACTGAAGCTTTCTTT
d_gene: NA
j_gene: TRBJ1-1
v_gene: TRBV29-1
abundance: NA

CDR3aa: CASSVMSGGETQYF
CDR3nt: TGCGCCAGCAGTGTGATGAGCGGTGGAGAGACCCAGTACTTC
d_gene: NA
j_gene: TRBJ2-5
v_gene: TRBV5-1
abundance: NA

CDR3aa: CASSLLGQGGNEQFF
CDR3nt: TGTGCCAGCAGCTTGTTGGGACAGGGAGGGAATGAGCAGTTCTTC
d_gene: TRBD1
j_gene: TRBJ2-1
v_gene: TRBV5-6
abundance: once

CDR3aa: CASSPGTGAYNEQFF
CDR3nt: TGTGCCAGCAGTCCCGGGACAGGGGCCTACAATGAGCAGTTCTTC
d_gene: TRBD1
j_gene: TRBJ2-1
v_gene: TRBV25-1
abundance: few

CDR3aa: CASSPRGYTGELFF
CDR3nt: TGTGCCAGCAGCCCTCGCGGGTACACCGGGGAGCTGTTTTTT
d_gene: NA
j_gene: TRBJ2-2
v_gene: TRBV3-1/TRBV3-2
abundance: NA

CDR3aa: CASSQDEARGTEAFF
CDR3nt: TGCGCCAGCAGCCAAGACGAAGCGAGGGGCACTGAAGCTTTCTTT
d_gene: NA
j_gene: TRBJ1-1
v_gene: TRBV4-3
abundance: NA

CDR3aa: CATMDRDNTEAFF
CDR3nt: TGTGCCACTATGGACAGGGATAACACTGAAGCTTTCTTT
d_gene: TRBD1
j_gene: TRBJ1-1
v_gene: TRBV24-1
abundance: NA

CDR3aa: CASSLEVMTGNTIYF
CDR3nt: TGTGCCAGCAGCTTAGAGGTGATGACTGGAAACACCATATATTTT
d_gene: NA
j_gene: TRBJ1-3
v_gene: TRBV7-9
abundance: once

CDR3aa: CASSKGAGGSGEQFF
CDR3nt: TGTGCCAGCAGCAAAGGGGCAGGGGGTAGCGGTGAGCAGTTCTTC
d_gene: NA
j_gene: TRBJ2-1
v_gene: TRBV6-5
abundance: few